This T cell receptor (beta chain) came from a study of T cell repertoires in cytomegalovirus infection. Each CDR3 protein gets one entry after TCRdb re-called the reads with MiXCR. The sample has about 900,000 distinct CDR3 sequences, around 29% seen once. With regard to this clonotype: The antigen is unknown.

This CDR3 is built from 15 residues. Between the trimmed V and J ends, which lost 8 bases and 4 bases, there was a span of 18 bases. The source was cultured CD8+ T cells from PBMCs, collected from culture after CMV antigen stimulation. The sequence came from a human donor in good health (CMV status not recorded). Some clones in this sample may be carry-over from other donors' samples. The chain has TRBV12-3 or TRBV12-4 and TRBJ2-1, with D tentatively TRBD1 (8 bases). CDR3 protein: CASLGGTGRYNEQFF. The CDR3 DNA follows: TGTGCCAGCTTGGGGGGGACAGGTCGTTACAATGAGCAGTTCTTC.